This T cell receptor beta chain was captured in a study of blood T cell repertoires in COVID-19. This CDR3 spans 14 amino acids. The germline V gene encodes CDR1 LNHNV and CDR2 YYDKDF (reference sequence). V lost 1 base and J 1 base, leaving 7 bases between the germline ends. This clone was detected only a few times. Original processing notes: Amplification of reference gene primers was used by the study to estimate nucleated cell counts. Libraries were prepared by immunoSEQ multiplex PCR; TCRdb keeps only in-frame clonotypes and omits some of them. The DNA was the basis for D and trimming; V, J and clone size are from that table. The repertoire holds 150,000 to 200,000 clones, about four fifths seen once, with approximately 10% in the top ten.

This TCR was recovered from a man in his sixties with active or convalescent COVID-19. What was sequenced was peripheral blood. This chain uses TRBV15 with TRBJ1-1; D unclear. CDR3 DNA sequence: TGTGCCACCAGCAGAGCTCCCCCGAACACTGAAGCTTTCTTT. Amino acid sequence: CATSRAPPNTEAFF. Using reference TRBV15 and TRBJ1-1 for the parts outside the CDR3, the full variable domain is DAMVIQNPRYQVTQFGKPVTLSCSQTLNHNVMYWYQQKSSQAPKLLFHYYDKDFNNEADTPDNFQSRRPNTSFCFLDIRSPGLGDTAMYLCATSRAPPNTEAFFGQGTRLTVV.